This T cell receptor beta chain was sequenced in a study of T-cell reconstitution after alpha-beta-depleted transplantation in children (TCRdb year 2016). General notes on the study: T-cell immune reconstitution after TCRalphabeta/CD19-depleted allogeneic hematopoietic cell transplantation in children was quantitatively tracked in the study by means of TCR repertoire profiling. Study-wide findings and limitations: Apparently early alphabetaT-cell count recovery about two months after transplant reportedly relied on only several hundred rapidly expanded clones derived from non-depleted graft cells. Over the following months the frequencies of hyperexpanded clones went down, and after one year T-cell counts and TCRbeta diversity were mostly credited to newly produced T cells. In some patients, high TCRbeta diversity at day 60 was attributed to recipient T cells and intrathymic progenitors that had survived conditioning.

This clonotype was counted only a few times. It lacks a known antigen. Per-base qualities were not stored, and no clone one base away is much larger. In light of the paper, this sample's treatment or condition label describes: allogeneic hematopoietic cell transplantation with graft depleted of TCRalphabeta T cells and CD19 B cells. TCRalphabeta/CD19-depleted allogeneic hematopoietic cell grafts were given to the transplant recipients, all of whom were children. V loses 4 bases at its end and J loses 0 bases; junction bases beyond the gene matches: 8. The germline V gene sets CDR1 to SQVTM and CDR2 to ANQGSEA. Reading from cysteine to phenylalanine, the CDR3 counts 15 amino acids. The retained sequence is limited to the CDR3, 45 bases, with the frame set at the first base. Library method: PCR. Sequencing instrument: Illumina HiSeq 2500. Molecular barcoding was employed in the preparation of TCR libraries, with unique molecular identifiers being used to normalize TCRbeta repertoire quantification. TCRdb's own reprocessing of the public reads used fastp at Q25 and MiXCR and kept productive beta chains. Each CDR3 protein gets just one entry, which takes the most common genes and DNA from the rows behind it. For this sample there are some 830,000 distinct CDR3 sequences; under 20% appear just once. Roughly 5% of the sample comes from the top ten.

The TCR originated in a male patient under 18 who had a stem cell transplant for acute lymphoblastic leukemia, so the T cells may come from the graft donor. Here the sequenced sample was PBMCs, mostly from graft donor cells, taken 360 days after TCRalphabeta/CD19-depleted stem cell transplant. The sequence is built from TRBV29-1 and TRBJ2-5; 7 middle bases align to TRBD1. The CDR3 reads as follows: CSVGGEGAYQETQYF. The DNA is TGCAGCGTTGGGGGCGAGGGGGCGTACCAAGAGACCCAGTACTTC.